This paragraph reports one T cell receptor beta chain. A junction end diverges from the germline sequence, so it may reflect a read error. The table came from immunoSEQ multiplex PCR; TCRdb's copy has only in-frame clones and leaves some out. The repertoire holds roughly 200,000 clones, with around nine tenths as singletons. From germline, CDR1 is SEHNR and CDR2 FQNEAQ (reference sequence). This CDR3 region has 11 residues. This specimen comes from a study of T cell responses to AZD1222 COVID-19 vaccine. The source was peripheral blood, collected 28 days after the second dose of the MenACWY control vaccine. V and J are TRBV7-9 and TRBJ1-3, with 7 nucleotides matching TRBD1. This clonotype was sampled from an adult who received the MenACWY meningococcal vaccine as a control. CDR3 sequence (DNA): TGTGCCAGCAGCTCCTCCGGTGGACAGGACTTT. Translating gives CASSSSGGQDF.